The 9 T cell receptor beta chains given below trace back to one sample, sequenced in a study of CD8 T cells in ankylosing spondylitis. TCRdb processed the 5' RACE reads anew with MiXCR; each CDR3 protein has one entry. The sample includes about 210,000 distinct CDR3 sequences, about 7% of them seen just once. Points from the study as a whole: A TCR beta motif of about 8 highly homologous variants seemed to mark ankylosing spondylitis blood.

For these TCRs, the target antigens are not known. Sequencing was performed on blood, either unsorted or a sorted T cell fraction (not recorded which). These receptors originate from a male donor with ankylosing spondylitis.

This clonotype has at least ten counts. The chain links TRBV5-1 to TRBJ1-1; D is undetermined. CDR1 is SGHRS, CDR2 YFSETQ, per germline. The ends were cut back, 4 bases at V and 0 bases at J, with 19 bases in the middle. The CDR3 consists of 17 residues. The chain's CDR3 is CASSPRLGSTLNTEAFF. CDR3 coding DNA: TGCGCCAGCAGCCCCCGGTTGGGATCGACCCTGAACACTGAAGCTTTCTTT.

This clonotype showed up many times. This chain connects TRBV13 to TRBJ2-2; 8 bases line up with TRBD1. Per germline, CDR1 PRHDT and CDR2 FYEKMQ (reference sequence). The V segment lost 7 bases and the J segment 5 bases; nucleotides outside the gene matches: 12. This CDR3 spans 16 amino acids. The CDR3 bases are TGTGCCAGCAACCCCTTCCGACAGGGGTTTACCGGGGAGCTGTTTTTT. Its translation: CASNPFRQGFTGELFF.

This clonotype was seen ten or more times. The CDR3 region is CSARGSRGEVQPQHF. The CDR3 DNA reads as TGCAGTGCTAGAGGAAGCAGGGGAGAGGTTCAGCCCCAGCATTTT. The V call is TRBV20-1, the J call TRBJ1-5, with TRBD1 as a possible D gene (6 bases). CDR1 is DFQATT, CDR2 SNEGSKA, per germline (reference sequence). This CDR3 region has 15 residues. V was trimmed by 1 base and J by 6 bases, leaving 16 bases between them.

Concerning this clonotype itself: This sequence may be a read error, since a much larger clone differs from it by one base. The chain combines TRBV14 with TRBJ2-7; D possibly corresponds to TRBD2 (6 bases). The CDR3 is 13 residues long. Germline V gives CDR1 SGHDN, CDR2 FVKESK. The CDR3 protein is CASRVSGHYEEYF. CDR3 DNA sequence: TGTGCCAGCAGGGTGAGCGGGCACTACGAGGAGTACTTC.

The CDR3 coding sequence is TGTGCCAGCAGCTTTTCCGGGACAAGCGAGCAGTACTTC. Encoded protein: CASSFSGTSEQYF. The chain is built from TRBV5-4 and TRBJ2-7; D is possibly TRBD1 (6 bases). Trimming cost V 2 bases and J 6 bases, with 12 bases left between them. CDR1 is SGHNT and CDR2 is YYREEE in the germline V gene (reference sequence). This CDR3 region has 13 residues.

This clonotype was seen ten or more times. The chain uses TRBV12-3 or TRBV12-4 and TRBJ2-5, with 7 positions matching TRBD1. This CDR3 has 17 amino acids. V was clipped by 1 base and J by 2 bases; unmatched bases: 10. This chain's CDR3 is CASSLEKGQPDQETQYF. The CDR3 coding sequence is TGTGCCAGCAGTTTAGAAAAGGGACAGCCGGATCAAGAGACCCAGTACTTC.

This clonotype has a handful of counts. The chain recombines TRBV27 with TRBJ2-5; D unresolved. Germline CDR1 reads MNHEY; CDR2 reads SMNVEV (reference sequence). The CDR3 totals 15 residues. V dropped 6 bases and J dropped 8 bases, with 22 bases sitting between them. The CDR3: CASSPADMGILTQYF. As DNA, the CDR3 is TGTGCCAGCAGCCCGGCTGATATGGGCATTCTAACCCAGTACTTC.

Ten or more counts support this clonotype. V and J are TRBV4-1 and TRBJ2-7; a possible D gene is TRBD2 (5 bases). CDR1 MGHRA and CDR2 YSYEKL come from the germline V gene. Trimming took 1 base from V and 3 from J, leaving 13 bases between them. CDR3 size: 15 residues. The CDR3 bases are TGCGCCAGCAGCCAAGTACGGGAAATAATCTACGAGCAGTACTTC. It is translated as CASSQVREIIYEQYF.

This clonotype was observed many times. This rearrangement joins TRBV23-1 to TRBJ2-7; D possibly uses TRBD1 or TRBD2 (5 bases each). TRBV23-1 is reported as an ORF; its role is uncertain. The CDR3 loop spans 12 amino acids. The V and J ends lost 3 bases and 6 bases respectively, with 9 bases between them. The CDR3 spells CASSQSGTEQYF. In nucleotides, the CDR3 is TGCGCCAGCAGTCAGTCGGGGACCGAGCAGTACTTC.